The 14 T cell receptor beta chains listed next were all sequenced from one sample in a study of cytomegalovirus exposure and HLA in healthy donors. The study ran its PCR with 60 Vbeta and 13 Jbeta primers. The table came from immunoSEQ multiplex PCR; TCRdb's copy has only in-frame clones and leaves some out. The data hold about 130,000 clones, with around 74% observed a single time. The sample was PBMCs. The receptors were sampled from a woman aged 50 to 65 in good health and CMV-seropositive.

V gene TRBV5-3 combines with J gene TRBJ2-3; a weak D match, TRBD2 (6 bases). TRBV5-3 is assigned to the ORF class and has an uncertain function. The V end lost 0 bases, the J end lost 4 bases, and 18 bases lay between the germline ends. This CDR3 comprises 17 residues. For the CDR3, the DNA is TGTGCCAGAAGCTTGGGTTGGCGGCGGAGGGGCGCAGATACGCAGTATTTT. This codes for CARSLGWRRRGADTQYF.

The chain is built from TRBV19 and TRBJ2-6; 7 bases fit TRBD1. The CDR3 is 19 residues long. Germline assignment: CDR1 LNHDA and CDR2 SQIVND (reference sequence). Germline trimming cut 0 bases from V and 1 base from J; bases unmatched to any gene: 9. The CDR3 protein is CASSIDSGGRASGANVLTF. In DNA form, the CDR3 reads TGTGCCAGTAGTATAGATTCAGGGGGTAGGGCGTCTGGGGCCAACGTCCTGACTTTC.

V usage is TRBV2 and J usage is TRBJ2-6; D gene ambiguous. Looked up from germline, CDR1 is SNHLY and CDR2 is FYNNEI. The CDR3 has 15 amino acids. The ends were cut back, 3 bases at V and 0 bases at J, with 6 bases in the middle. The CDR3 loop reads CASSDTSSGANVLTF. For the CDR3, the DNA is TGTGCCAGCAGTGATACCAGCTCTGGGGCCAACGTCCTGACTTTC. Using reference TRBV2 and TRBJ2-6 for the parts outside the CDR3, the full variable domain is EPEVTQTPSHQVTQMGQEVILRCVPISNHLYFYWYRQILGQKVEFLVSFYNNEISEKSEIFDDQFSVERPDGSNFTLKIRSTKLEDSAMYFCASSDTSSGANVLTFGAGSRLTVL.

This chain connects TRBV7-9 to TRBJ2-5; 7 positions match TRBD2. CDR3 length equals 14 residues. After removal of 10 bases from V and 1 base from J, the junction contained 9 bases not matched to a gene. Germline V lookup: CDR1 SEHNR, CDR2 FQNEAQ (reference sequence). CDR3 sequence (DNA): TGTGCCATACCCCGCGGGGGACCCCAAGAGACCCAGTACTTC. It translates to CAIPRGGPQETQYF.

V gene TRBV11-2 combines with J gene TRBJ2-1; D is possibly TRBD2 (5 bases). Germline V gene sequence: CDR1 SGHAT, CDR2 FQNNGV. This CDR3 spans 14 amino acids. The V end lost 5 bases, the J end lost 8 bases, and 16 bases lay between the germline ends. CDR3 coding DNA: TGTGCCAGCAGCAACGGAGGATTTTCCGATGAGCAGTTCTTC. This encodes CASSNGGFSDEQFF. The complete variable domain, with remaining parts taken from reference TRBV11-2 and TRBJ2-1, reads EAGVAQSPRYKIIEKRQSVAFWCNPISGHATLYWYQQILGQGPKLLIQFQNNGVVDDSQLPKDRFSAERLKGVDSTLKIQPAKLEDSAVYLCASSNGGFSDEQFFGPGTRLTVL.

This sequence joins TRBV18 and TRBJ2-5, with TRBD1 identical over 8 bases. This CDR3 spans 11 amino acids. V lost 6 bases to trimming and J lost 13 bases; unmatched junction nucleotides: 7. The germline V gene has CDR1 KGHSH and CDR2 LQKENI. The CDR3 here is CASSVGQGPYF. The CDR3 nucleotides read TGTGCCAGCTCGGTCGGACAGGGACCGTACTTC.

This chain links TRBV6-6 with TRBJ1-1; 7 positions match TRBD1. Germline V gives CDR1 MNHNY, CDR2 SVGAGI (reference sequence). J lost 3 bases, V lost 5 bases, and 9 bases had no gene match. The CDR3 extends over 15 amino acids. This CDR3 reads CASSPTYRGYTEAFF. The CDR3 coding sequence is TGTGCCAGCAGTCCAACCTACAGGGGATACACTGAAGCTTTCTTT.

The V gene is TRBV19, the J gene TRBJ2-2; 12 bases align to TRBD2. With V trimmed by 3 bases and J by 1 base, 6 bases remained unmatched. CDR1 and CDR2 from the germline V gene are LNHDA and SQIVND (reference sequence). CDR3 length: 18 residues. In DNA form, the CDR3 reads TGTGCCAGTAGTATTTCACTAGCGGGGGGTATGAACACCGGGGAGCTGTTTTTT. Its protein product is CASSISLAGGMNTGELFF.

This rearrangement joins TRBV18 to TRBJ2-4, with TRBD2 matching 11 bases. The CDR3 length is 19 residues. Germline CDR1 reads KGHSH; CDR2 reads LQKENI. V lost 2 bases to trimming and J lost 0 bases; unmatched junction nucleotides: 9. DNA of the CDR3: TGTGCCAGCTCACCAATGAGTCTAGCGGGGGGCCTAGCCAAAAACATTCAGTACTTC. It is translated as CASSPMSLAGGLAKNIQYF. Complete variable domain (other parts from reference TRBV18 and TRBJ2-4): NAGVMQNPRHLVRRRGQEARLRCSPMKGHSHVYWYRQLPEEGLKFMVYLQKENIIDESGMPKERFSAEFPKEGPSILRIQQVVRGDSAAYFCASSPMSLAGGLAKNIQYFGAGTRLSVL.

The gene calls are TRBV5-8 and TRBJ1-5; D is ambiguous. Germline V gives CDR1 SGHTS, CDR2 YDEGEE. The CDR3 has 11 amino acids. With 2 bases removed from V and 8 bases from J, the gap between germline ends came to 5 bases. This CDR3 is CASSFREPQHF. The CDR3 bases are TGTGCCAGCAGCTTTCGCGAGCCCCAGCATTTT.

This chain connects TRBV7-9 to TRBJ2-2, with a possible D match to TRBD2 (5 bases). Trimming pared 5 bases from V and 3 bases from J, leaving 10 bases between. Germline values: CDR1 SEHNR, CDR2 FQNEAQ (reference sequence). The CDR3 covers 14 residues. Here the CDR3 reads CASSSGLDTGELFF. CDR3 DNA: TGTGCCAGCAGCAGCGGTTTAGACACCGGGGAGCTGTTTTTT. Full variable domain (rest looked up from reference TRBV7-9 and TRBJ2-2): DTGVSQNPRHKITKRGQNVTFRCDPISEHNRLYWYRQTLGQGPEFLTYFQNEAQLEKSRLLSDRFSAERPKGSFSTLEIQRTEQGDSAMYLCASSSGLDTGELFFGEGSRLTVL.

The rearrangement links TRBV5-1 to TRBJ1-3; TRBD1 agrees at 7 bases. The trim removed 6 bases at V and 4 bases at J, leaving 7 bases unmatched. CDR1 and CDR2 (germline): SGHRS, YFSETQ. There are 14 residues in the CDR3. CDR3 sequence (DNA): TGCGCCAGCACCAGGGGGGAACAAGGAAACACCATATATTTT. It codes for CASTRGEQGNTIYF.

The chain is built from TRBV6-6 and TRBJ2-5, with a tentative D call TRBD2 (6 bases). The length of the CDR3 is 14 residues. Trimming took off 0 bases at V and 4 bases at J, with 9 bases between the two ends. CDR1 is MNHNY and CDR2 is SVGAGI in the germline V gene (reference sequence). The CDR3 reads CASSYSGTLETQYF. In DNA, the CDR3 is TGTGCCAGCAGTTACTCCGGGACTTTAGAGACCCAGTACTTC.

This clone occurred once. The CDR3 bases are TGTGCCAGCAGCCTAACCCCAAACAGAGCAACTAATGAAAAACTGTTTTTT. Its protein is CASSLTPNRATNEKLFF. The gene calls are TRBV7-9 and TRBJ1-4; D unclear. The germline V gene encodes CDR1 SEHNR and CDR2 FQNEAQ (reference sequence). The CDR3 covers 17 residues. V lost 5 bases, J lost 0 bases, and 16 bases lay in between.